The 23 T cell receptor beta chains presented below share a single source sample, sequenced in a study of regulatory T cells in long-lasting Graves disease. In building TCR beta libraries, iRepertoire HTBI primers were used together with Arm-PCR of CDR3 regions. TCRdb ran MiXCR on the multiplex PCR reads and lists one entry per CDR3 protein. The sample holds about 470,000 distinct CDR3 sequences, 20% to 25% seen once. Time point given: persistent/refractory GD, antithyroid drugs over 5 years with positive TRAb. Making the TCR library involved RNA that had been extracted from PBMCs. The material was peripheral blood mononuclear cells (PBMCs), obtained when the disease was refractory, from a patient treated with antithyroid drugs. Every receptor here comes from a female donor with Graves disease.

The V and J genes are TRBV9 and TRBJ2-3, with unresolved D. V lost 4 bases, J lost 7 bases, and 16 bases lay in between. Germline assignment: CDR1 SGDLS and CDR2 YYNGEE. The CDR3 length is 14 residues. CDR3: CASSPPPQTNTQYF. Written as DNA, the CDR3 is TGTGCCAGCAGCCCTCCCCCACAAACGAATACGCAGTATTTT.

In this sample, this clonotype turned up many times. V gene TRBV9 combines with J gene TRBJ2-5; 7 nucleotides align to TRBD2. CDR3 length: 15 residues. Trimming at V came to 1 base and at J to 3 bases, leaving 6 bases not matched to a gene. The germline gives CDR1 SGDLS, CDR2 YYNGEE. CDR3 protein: CASSVLAGEEETQYF. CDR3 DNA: TGTGCCAGCAGCGTACTGGCGGGAGAAGAAGAGACCCAGTACTTC.

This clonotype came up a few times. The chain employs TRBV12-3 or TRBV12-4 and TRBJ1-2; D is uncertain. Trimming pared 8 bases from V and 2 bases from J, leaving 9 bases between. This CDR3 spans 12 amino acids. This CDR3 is CASVGSNYGYTF. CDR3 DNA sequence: TGTGCCAGCGTAGGGTCCAACTATGGCTACACCTTC.

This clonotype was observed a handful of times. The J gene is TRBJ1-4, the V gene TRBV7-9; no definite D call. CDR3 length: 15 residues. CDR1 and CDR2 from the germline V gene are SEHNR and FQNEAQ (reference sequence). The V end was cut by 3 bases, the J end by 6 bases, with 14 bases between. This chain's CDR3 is CASSLEATVDEKLFF. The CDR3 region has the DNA TGTGCCAGCAGCTTGGAGGCCACAGTGGATGAAAAACTGTTTTTT.

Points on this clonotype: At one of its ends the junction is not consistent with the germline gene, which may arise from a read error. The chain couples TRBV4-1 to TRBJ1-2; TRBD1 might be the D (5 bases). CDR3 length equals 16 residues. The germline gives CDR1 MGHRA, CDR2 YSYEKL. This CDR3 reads CAGSLEGTGALYGYTF. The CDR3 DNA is TGCGCCGGCAGCCTTGAAGGGACTGGGGCTTTGTATGGCTACACCTTC.

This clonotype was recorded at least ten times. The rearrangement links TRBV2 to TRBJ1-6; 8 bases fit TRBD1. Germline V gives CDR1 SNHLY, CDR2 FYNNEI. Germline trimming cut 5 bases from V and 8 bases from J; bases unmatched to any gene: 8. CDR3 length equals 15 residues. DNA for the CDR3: TGTGCCAGCAGTAGCCAGGGGGCTCGAGATTCACCCCTCCACTTT. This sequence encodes CASSSQGARDSPLHF.

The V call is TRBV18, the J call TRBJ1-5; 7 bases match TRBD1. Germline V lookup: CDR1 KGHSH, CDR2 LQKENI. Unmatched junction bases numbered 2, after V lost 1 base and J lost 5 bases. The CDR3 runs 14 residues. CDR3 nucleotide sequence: TGTGCCAGCTCACCACAGGGGGCCGATCAGCCCCAGCATTTT. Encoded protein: CASSPQGADQPQHF.

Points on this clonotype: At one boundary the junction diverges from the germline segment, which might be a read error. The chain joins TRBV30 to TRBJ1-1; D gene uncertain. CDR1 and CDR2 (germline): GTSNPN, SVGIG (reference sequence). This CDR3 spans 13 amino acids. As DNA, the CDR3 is TGTGCCTGGAGTCAGGCTGGGTGGACTGGAGCTTTCTTT. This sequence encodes CAWSQAGWTGAFF. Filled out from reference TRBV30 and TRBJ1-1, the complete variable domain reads SQTIHQWPATLVQPVGSPLSLECTVEGTSNPNLYWYRQAAGRGLQLLFYSVGIGQISSEVPQNLSASRPQDRQFILSSKKLLLSDSGFYLCAWSQAGWTGAFFGQGTRLTVV.

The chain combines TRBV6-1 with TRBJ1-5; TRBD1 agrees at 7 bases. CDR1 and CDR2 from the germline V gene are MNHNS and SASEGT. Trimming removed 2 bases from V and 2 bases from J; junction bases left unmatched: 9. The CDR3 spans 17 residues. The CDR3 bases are TGTGCCAGCAGTGAATTACAGGGGTGGTACGGCAATCAGCCCCAGCATTTT. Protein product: CASSELQGWYGNQPQHF.

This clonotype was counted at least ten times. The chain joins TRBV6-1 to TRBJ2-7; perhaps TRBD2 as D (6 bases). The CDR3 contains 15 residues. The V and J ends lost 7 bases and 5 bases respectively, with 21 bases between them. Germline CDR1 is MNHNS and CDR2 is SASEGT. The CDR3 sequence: CASTKSRGGLNEQYF. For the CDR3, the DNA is TGTGCCAGCACCAAAAGCCGAGGAGGGCTGAACGAGCAGTACTTC.

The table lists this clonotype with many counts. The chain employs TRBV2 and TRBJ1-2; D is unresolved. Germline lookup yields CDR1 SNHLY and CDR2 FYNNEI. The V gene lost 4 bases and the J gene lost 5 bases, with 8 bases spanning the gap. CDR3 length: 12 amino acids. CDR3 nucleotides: TGTGCCAGCAGTGGGAAGCCTTATGGCTACACCTTC. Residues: CASSGKPYGYTF.

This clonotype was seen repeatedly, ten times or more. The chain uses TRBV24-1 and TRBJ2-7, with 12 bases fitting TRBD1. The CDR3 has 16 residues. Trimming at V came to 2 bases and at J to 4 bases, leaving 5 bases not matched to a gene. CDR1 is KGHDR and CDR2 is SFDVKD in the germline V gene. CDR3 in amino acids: CATSDWTGQGAYEQYF. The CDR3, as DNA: TGTGCCACCAGTGATTGGACGGGACAGGGGGCGTACGAGCAGTACTTC.

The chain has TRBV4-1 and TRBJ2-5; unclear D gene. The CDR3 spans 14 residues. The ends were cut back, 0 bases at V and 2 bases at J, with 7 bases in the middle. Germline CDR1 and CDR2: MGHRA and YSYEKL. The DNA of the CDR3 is TGCGCCAGCAGCCAAGATCCGGCTCAAGAGACCCAGTACTTC. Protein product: CASSQDPAQETQYF.

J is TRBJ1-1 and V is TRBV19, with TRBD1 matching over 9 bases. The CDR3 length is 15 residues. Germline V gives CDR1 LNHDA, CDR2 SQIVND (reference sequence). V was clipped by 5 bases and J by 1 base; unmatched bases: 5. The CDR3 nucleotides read TGTGCCAGTAGTGACAAGGGACAGGGGAACACTGAAGCTTTCTTT. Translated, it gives CASSDKGQGNTEAFF.

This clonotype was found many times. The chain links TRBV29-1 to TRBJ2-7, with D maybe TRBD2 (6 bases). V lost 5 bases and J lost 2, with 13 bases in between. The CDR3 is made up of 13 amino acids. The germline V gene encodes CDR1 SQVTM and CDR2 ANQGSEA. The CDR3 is CSVSLATTYEQYF. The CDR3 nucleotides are TGCAGCGTTTCCCTAGCGACTACCTACGAGCAGTACTTC.

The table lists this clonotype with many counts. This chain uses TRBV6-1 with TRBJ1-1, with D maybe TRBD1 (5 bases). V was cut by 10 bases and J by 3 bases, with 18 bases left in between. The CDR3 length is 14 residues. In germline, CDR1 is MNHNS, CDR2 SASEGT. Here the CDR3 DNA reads TGTGCCACTCTACCCCAGGGAGAGGACACTGAAGCTTTCTTT. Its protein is CATLPQGEDTEAFF.

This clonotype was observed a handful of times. CDR3 region: CASSLMSGRANTGELFF. The CDR3 region has the DNA TGTGCCAGCAGCCTGATGAGCGGGAGGGCCAACACCGGGGAGCTGTTTTTT. This sequence joins TRBV7-2 and TRBJ2-2, with TRBD2 matching over 10 bases. After removal of 5 bases from V and 2 bases from J, the junction contained 8 bases not matched to a gene. Germline lookup yields CDR1 SGHTA and CDR2 FQGNSA. The CDR3 is 17 amino acids.

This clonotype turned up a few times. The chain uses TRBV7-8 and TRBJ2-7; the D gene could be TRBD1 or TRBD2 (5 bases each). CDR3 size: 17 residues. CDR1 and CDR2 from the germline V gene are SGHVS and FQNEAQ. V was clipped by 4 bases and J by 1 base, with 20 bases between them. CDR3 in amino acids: CASSWTIRDLSSYEQYF. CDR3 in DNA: TGTGCCAGCAGCTGGACGATTAGGGACCTCTCTTCCTACGAGCAGTACTTC.

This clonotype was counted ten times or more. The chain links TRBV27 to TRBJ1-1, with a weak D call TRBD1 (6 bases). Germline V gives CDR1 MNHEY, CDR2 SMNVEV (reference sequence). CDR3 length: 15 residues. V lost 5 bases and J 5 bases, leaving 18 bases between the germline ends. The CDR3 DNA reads TGTGCCAGCAGTCCTTCAGGGGCTCTATTAACTGAAGCTTTCTTT. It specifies CASSPSGALLTEAFF.

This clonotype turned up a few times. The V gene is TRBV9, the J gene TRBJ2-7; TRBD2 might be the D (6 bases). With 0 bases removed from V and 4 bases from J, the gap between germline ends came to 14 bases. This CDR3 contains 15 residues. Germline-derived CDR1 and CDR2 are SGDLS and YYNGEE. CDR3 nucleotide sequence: TGTGCCAGCAGCGTAGAGGAGGGACTGATTTACGAGCAGTACTTC. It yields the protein CASSVEEGLIYEQYF. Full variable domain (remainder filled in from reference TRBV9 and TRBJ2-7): DSGVTQTPKHLITATGQRVTLRCSPRSGDLSVYWYQQSLDQGLQFLIQYYNGEERAKGNILERFSAQQFPDLHSELNLSSLELGDSALYFCASSVEEGLIYEQYFGPGTRLTVT.

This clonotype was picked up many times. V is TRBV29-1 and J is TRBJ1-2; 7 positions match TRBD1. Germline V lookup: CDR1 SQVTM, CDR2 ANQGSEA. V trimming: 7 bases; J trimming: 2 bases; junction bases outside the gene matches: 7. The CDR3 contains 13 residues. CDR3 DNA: TGCAGCGCTTCGGGACAGTACAACTATGGCTACACCTTC. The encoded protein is CSASGQYNYGYTF.

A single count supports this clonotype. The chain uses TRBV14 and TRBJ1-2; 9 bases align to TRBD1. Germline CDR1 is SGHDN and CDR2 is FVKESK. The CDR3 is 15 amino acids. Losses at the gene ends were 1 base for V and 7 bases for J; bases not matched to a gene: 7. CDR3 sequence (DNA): TGTGCCAGCAGCCAAGTAGCGACAGGGGGTGCTGGCTACACCTTC. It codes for CASSQVATGGAGYTF.

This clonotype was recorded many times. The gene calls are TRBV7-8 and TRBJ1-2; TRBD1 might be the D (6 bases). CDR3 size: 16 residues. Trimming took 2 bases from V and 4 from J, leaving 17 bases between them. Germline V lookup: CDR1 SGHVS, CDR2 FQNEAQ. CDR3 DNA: TGTGCCAGCAGCTTAACTGGGGAACAGGGAGGCTATGGCTACACCTTC. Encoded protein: CASSLTGEQGGYGYTF.